The next 10 T cell receptor beta chains were all read from a single sample in a study of cytomegalovirus exposure and HLA in healthy donors. Primers for the PCR totalled 60 Vbeta and 13 Jbeta. Using immunoSEQ multiplex PCR, the repertoire was profiled, and TCRdb retains in-frame clones only, with some absent. The table records roughly 150,000 clones, roughly 85% of them present only once. Sequencing was performed on PBMCs. These receptors were taken from a man aged 30 to 45 in good health and CMV-seronegative.

The chain employs TRBV25-1 and TRBJ1-1; perhaps TRBD1 as D (5 bases). The CDR3 totals 16 residues. The V gene's germline CDR1 is MGHDK and CDR2 SYGVNS. Trimming took off 1 base at V and 4 bases at J, with 16 bases between the two ends. CDR3 DNA: TGTGCCAGCAGTGAATTAGGACAAAAAGATTCCACTGAAGCTTTCTTT. Translation gives CASSELGQKDSTEAFF.

The CDR3: CAWRPPGGRDQPQHF. The DNA of the CDR3 is TGTGCCTGGAGACCTCCAGGGGGCCGAGATCAGCCCCAGCATTTT. The chain joins TRBV30 to TRBJ1-5, with 8 bases aligning to TRBD1. The CDR3 runs 15 residues. Germline assignment: CDR1 GTSNPN and CDR2 SVGIG (reference sequence). V dropped 3 bases and J dropped 5; count of bases not matched to a gene: 9.

This sequence joins TRBV9 and TRBJ1-3; TRBD1 agrees at 7 bases. The CDR3 runs to 15 residues. Germline V lookup: CDR1 SGDLS, CDR2 YYNGEE. V lost 3 bases to trimming and J lost 3 bases; unmatched junction nucleotides: 6. The DNA for the CDR3 is TGTGCCAGCAGCGCCACCACAGGGGTTGGAAACACCATATATTTT. Translating it yields CASSATTGVGNTIYF.

As for this clone: Other DNA variants within this sample encode the same CDR3. This chain uses TRBV19 with TRBJ1-5, with unresolved D. The V end was cut by 3 bases, the J end by 5 bases, with 5 bases between. This CDR3 spans 12 amino acids. The germline gives CDR1 LNHDA, CDR2 SQIVND (reference sequence). The CDR3 spells CASSIPYQPQHF. The CDR3 nucleotides read TGTGCCAGTAGTATCCCGTATCAGCCCCAGCATTTT.

The V and J genes are TRBV19 and TRBJ2-3; TRBD2 is a possible D gene (6 bases). Deletions cut 3 bases from V and 1 base from J, with 11 bases between. Germline V gene data show CDR1 as LNHDA and CDR2 as SQIVND (reference sequence). CDR3 length equals 15 residues. The CDR3, as DNA: TGTGCCAGTAGTATTAGGACTACGCGCACAGATACGCAGTATTTT. Its translation is CASSIRTTRTDTQYF.

This chain uses TRBV1 with TRBJ2-5; the D call in the table, TRBD1, was not verified against the DNA. TRBV1 is reported as a pseudogene. The CDR3 length is 15 residues. The CDR3 here is CTSSQEQGVGETQYF. The CDR3 DNA sequence: TGCACCAGCAGCCAGGAACAGGGGGTTGGAGAGACCCAGTACTTC.

The rearrangement links TRBV7-9 to TRBJ2-7, with TRBD1 as a possible D gene (5 bases). The CDR3 is 13 residues long. The germline gives CDR1 SEHNR, CDR2 FQNEAQ (reference sequence). The V end lost 3 bases, the J end lost 3 bases, and 9 bases lay between the germline ends. The CDR3 region is CASSLDTVYEQYF. In DNA, the CDR3 is TGTGCCAGCAGCTTGGACACAGTCTACGAGCAGTACTTC. The whole variable domain, remainder taken from reference TRBV7-9 and TRBJ2-7, is DTGVSQNPRHKITKRGQNVTFRCDPISEHNRLYWYRQTLGQGPEFLTYFQNEAQLEKSRLLSDRFSAERPKGSFSTLEIQRTEQGDSAMYLCASSLDTVYEQYFGPGTRLTVT.

The V and J genes are TRBV28 and TRBJ1-5, with TRBD1 identical over 9 bases. Germline CDR1 is MDHEN and CDR2 is SYDVKM. The CDR3 has 15 residues. V trimming: 5 bases; J trimming: 2 bases; junction bases outside the gene matches: 4. In DNA form, the CDR3 reads TGTGCCAGCAGTCTTACAGGGGGCGGCAATCAGCCCCAGCATTTT. Its protein product is CASSLTGGGNQPQHF.

V gene TRBV4-2 combines with J gene TRBJ2-7; D perhaps matches TRBD1 (5 bases). V was shortened by 0 bases and J by 0 bases, with 9 bases between the two germline ends. Looked up from germline, CDR1 is LGHNA and CDR2 is YNFKEQ. CDR3 length: 15 amino acids. CDR3 sequence (DNA): TGTGCCAGCAGCCAAGATTGGCAGGGCTCCTACGAGCAGTACTTC. It codes for CASSQDWQGSYEQYF.

The count of this clone is one. The rearrangement uses TRBV10-3 and TRBJ2-7; the D is unclear. The CDR3 extends over 15 amino acids. The V end lost 11 bases, the J end lost 1 base, and 21 bases lay between the germline ends. CDR1 is ENHRY and CDR2 is SYGVKD in the germline V gene. The CDR3 loop is CASNPRSSISYEQYF. The DNA of the CDR3 is TGTGCCTCCAATCCCCGCTCGTCTATTTCCTACGAGCAGTACTTC.